This TCR beta chain is from a study of blood T cell repertoires in COVID-19 (dated by TCRdb to 2018 to 2020). Concerning the study at large: Collaborator samples came from the United States, Italy and Spain and covered acute and convalescent phases of COVID-19. The material from the prospective study consisted of cDNA or gDNA derived from T cells, B-cell-depleted T cells, or PBMCs. Subjects who had been exposed to COVID-19, were actively infected with it, or had recovered from it provided the deeply sampled blood TCRbeta repertoires that made up the dataset. The repertoires were released in a freely available public database meant as a resource for research on the immune response to SARS-CoV-2. Samples came from the ongoing ImmuneRACE study (first 160 participants) plus 1,254 subjects from 6 global collaborators. Sample metadata almost always included a de-identified subject ID, COVID-19 status, age in years and sex. Where available, HLA class I and class II types were taken from metadata supplied by the sample provider and were not determined by assay-based typing.

The collaborating institutions used their own protocols to collect whole blood in K2EDTA tubes. For TCRbeta analysis, collaborators shipped samples in one of three forms: frozen whole blood, isolated PBMCs, or DNA extracted from either of those sample types. Details on this clone: Its antigen has not been determined. Base qualities are missing; no much larger clone stands one base away.

Study-wide findings and limitations: The quantity of clinical and demographic metadata differed by source and by participant and was supplied without curation.

TCRbeta CDR3 regions were amplified from genomic DNA by means of the immunoSEQ Assay, a bias-controlled multiplex PCR. In the source study's methods: The number of nucleated cells in each sample was estimated from the amplification of reference gene primers within the assay. To quantify the absolute abundance of each unique TCRbeta CDR3 rearrangement, sequence reads were collapsed and filtered. For each sample, productive Simpson clonality was calculated by taking the square root of Simpson's diversity index across productive rearrangements. TCRdb stores this immuneACCESS table with in-frame sequences only. Part of the clones is absent; in the studies checked, under half of the shortfall reflects unresolved V genes, and no reason is known for the rest. Clone size and the V and J calls come from that table; the DNA yielded D and trimming. In this sample the table shows 40,000 or so clones, 80% to 90% of which occur a single time. In total, the top ten clones hold roughly 5% of the sample.

This clonotype was sampled from a middle-aged man with active COVID-19. The specimen sequenced was peripheral blood.

The CDR3 in this case is CAWKTGRVEQFF. The DNA sequence follows: TGTGCCTGGAAAACAGGAAGGGTTGAGCAGTTCTTC. The chain employs TRBV30 and TRBJ2-1; possibly the D gene is TRBD1, per 5 matching bases. Spanning cysteine to phenylalanine, the CDR3 consists of 12 amino acids. The DNA shown is the 36-base CDR3, in frame from base 1. The germline V gene (reference sequence) sets CDR1 to GTSNPN and CDR2 to SVGIG. The junction carries 13 bases between V and J, which are trimmed by 4 bases and 9 bases respectively.